Listed below are T cell receptor beta chains from one sample, sequenced in a study of blood T cell repertoires in COVID-19. The method was immunoSEQ multiplex PCR; TCRdb's version includes in-frame clones alone and lacks a portion of them. The sample records about 200,000 clones, almost 90% being singletons. The specimen was peripheral blood. These TCRs come from a young man with active or convalescent COVID-19. CDR3s include the opening cysteine and the closing phenylalanine or tryptophan. D genes are given only for firm matches. Size tells how often a clone was seen (once, few, many) or the class of an expanded clone, and some rows leave it out.

clone size	V gene	J gene	D gene	CDR3 protein	CDR3 DNA
NA	TRBV29-1	TRBJ1-1	NA	CSVAPNPRTEAFF	TGCAGCGTGGCCCCTAATCCCAGGACTGAAGCTTTCTTT
NA	TRBV6-1	TRBJ1-1	NA	CASTEETANTEAFF	TGTGCCAGCACTGAAGAGACAGCGAACACTGAAGCTTTCTTT
NA	TRBV30	TRBJ2-2	TRBD2	CAWSALRTSGGVNTGELFF	TGTGCCTGGAGTGCCCTTAGGACTAGCGGGGGGGTTAACACCGGGGAGCTGTTTTTT
NA	TRBV2	TRBJ2-7	NA	CASSFDSIYEQYF	TGTGCCAGCAGCTTCGACAGTATCTACGAGCAGTACTTC
NA	TRBV7-2	TRBJ2-1	TRBD2	CASSAIAGAIDEQFF	TGTGCCAGCAGCGCTATAGCGGGAGCGATTGATGAGCAGTTCTTC
NA	TRBV19	TRBJ2-7	TRBD2	CASSIERGDYEQYF	TGTGCCAGTAGTATCGAGCGGGGGGACTACGAGCAGTACTTC
NA	TRBV6-5	TRBJ1-3	NA	CASRSDSSGNTIYF	TGTGCCAGCAGATCGGACAGCTCTGGAAACACCATATATTTT
NA	TRBV9	TRBJ2-7	NA	CASSPNEGASYEQYF	TGTGCCAGCAGCCCGAACGAAGGGGCTAGCTACGAGCAGTACTTC
NA	TRBV15	TRBJ2-3	NA	CATSRDLASDTQYF	TGTGCCACCAGCAGAGATCTAGCTTCAGATACGCAGTATTTT
NA	TRBV5-4	TRBJ2-2	NA	CASRSRGTGELFF	TGTGCCAGCAGGTCCCGGGGCACCGGGGAGCTGTTTTTT
once	TRBV7-2	TRBJ1-5	TRBD1	CASSTLGQGNQPQHF	TGTGCCAGCAGCACATTGGGACAGGGGAATCAGCCCCAGCATTTT
NA	TRBV21-1	TRBJ2-2	NA	CASSPVGLAGGRDTGELFF	TGTGCCAGCAGCCCGGTTGGACTAGCGGGAGGTCGGGACACCGGGGAGCTGTTTTTT
NA	TRBV2	TRBJ1-1	TRBD1	CASRWTGHTEAFF	TGTGCCAGCAGATGGACAGGCCACACTGAAGCTTTCTTT
NA	TRBV5-6	TRBJ1-5	NA	CASTNWGGNQPQHF	TGTGCCAGCACGAATTGGGGGGGCAATCAGCCCCAGCATTTT
NA	TRBV7-2	TRBJ2-1	TRBD1	CASSFEGQGLYEQFF	TGTGCCAGCAGCTTCGAGGGACAGGGTTTGTATGAGCAGTTCTTC
once	TRBV7-8	TRBJ1-1	TRBD1	CASSLVVRGITEAFF	TGTGCCAGCAGCTTAGTAGTCAGGGGGATCACTGAAGCTTTCTTT
NA	TRBV30	TRBJ1-1	TRBD1	CAWNPGQGDTEAFF	TGTGCCTGGAATCCAGGACAGGGGGACACTGAAGCTTTCTTT
NA	TRBV7-2	TRBJ2-7	TRBD1	CASSVTGGSVYEQYF	TGTGCCAGCAGCGTAACAGGGGGTTCGGTCTACGAGCAGTACTTC
NA	TRBV4-2	TRBJ2-1	TRBD2	CASSQDWTSGDNEQFF	TGTGCCAGCAGCCAAGATTGGACTAGCGGGGACAATGAGCAGTTCTTC
NA	TRBV28	TRBJ1-5	NA	CASRPPGQDSNQPQHF	TGTGCCAGCAGACCTCCGGGACAAGATAGCAATCAGCCCCAGCATTTT
NA	TRBV7-9	TRBJ2-1	TRBD2	CASSLLAGPYNEQFF	TGTGCCAGCAGCTTATTAGCGGGGCCCTACAATGAGCAGTTCTTC
once	TRBV7-9	TRBJ1-5	NA	CASSLGRYSNQPQHF	TGTGCCAGCAGCTTGGGGAGGTATAGCAATCAGCCCCAGCATTTT
NA	TRBV5-1	TRBJ2-3	TRBD2	CASTPLQRGPQDTQYF	TGCGCCAGCACTCCTTTACAGCGGGGGCCCCAAGATACGCAGTATTTT
NA	TRBV12-3/TRBV12-4	TRBJ1-5	NA	CASMLGGNQPQHF	TGTGCCAGCATGTTGGGGGGGAATCAGCCCCAGCATTTT
NA	TRBV19	TRBJ1-2	NA	CASRIQGYRGYTF	TGTGCCAGTAGAATACAGGGATATCGTGGCTACACCTTC
NA	TRBV7-6	TRBJ1-1	NA	CASSLTKDREAFF	TGTGCCAGCAGCTTAACCAAGGACAGAGAAGCTTTCTTT
NA	TRBV6-1	TRBJ1-2	TRBD1	CASSGHGTGRVGGYTF	TGTGCCAGCAGTGGGCACGGGACAGGGCGAGTTGGTGGCTACACCTTC
few	TRBV29-1	TRBJ1-5	NA	CSVIQTGYNQPQHF	TGCAGCGTTATCCAGACAGGTTACAATCAGCCCCAGCATTTT
NA	TRBV19	TRBJ1-1	NA	CASSNGGRNTEAFF	TGTGCCAGTAGTAATGGAGGGAGGAACACTGAAGCTTTCTTT
NA	TRBV15	TRBJ1-1	NA	CATSTDRNTEAFF	TGTGCCACCAGTACCGACAGGAACACTGAAGCTTTCTTT
NA	TRBV30	TRBJ1-6	TRBD1	CAWALLSDRGFHF	TGTGCCTGGGCCCTCCTTTCAGACAGGGGATTCCACTTT
NA	TRBV7-2	TRBJ1-1	TRBD1	CASSLLTGGTEAFF	TGTGCCAGCAGCTTGCTTACAGGGGGCACTGAAGCTTTCTTT
NA	TRBV7-9	TRBJ2-1	TRBD2	CASSSSGGYNEQFF	TGTGCCAGCAGCTCGAGCGGGGGTTACAATGAGCAGTTCTTC
NA	TRBV18	TRBJ2-7	NA	CASSPPAVPSYEQYF	TGTGCCAGCTCACCCCCCGCGGTACCTTCCTACGAGCAGTACTTC
NA	TRBV19	TRBJ1-2	NA	CASTVGFNYGYTF	TGTGCCAGTACCGTCGGGTTTAACTATGGCTACACCTTC
NA	TRBV4-2	TRBJ1-2	NA	CASSQSGGGLGSYGYTF	TGTGCCAGCAGCCAAAGTGGTGGGGGCTTGGGGAGCTATGGCTACACCTTC
NA	TRBV6-1	TRBJ1-5	NA	CASSEGDQPQHF	TGTGCCAGCAGTGAGGGAGATCAGCCCCAGCATTTT
NA	TRBV2	TRBJ2-2	TRBD1	CASTRARVRQGAGTGELFF	TGTGCCAGCACTAGAGCCCGAGTCAGACAGGGGGCAGGCACCGGGGAGCTGTTTTTT
NA	TRBV19	TRBJ2-7	NA	CASSIVGGHEQYF	TGTGCCAGTAGTATAGTCGGAGGGCACGAGCAGTACTTC
once	TRBV5-1	TRBJ2-1	TRBD2	CASSLYTSANNEQFF	TGCGCCAGCAGCCTATACACTAGCGCAAACAATGAGCAGTTCTTC
many	TRBV29-1	TRBJ2-2	NA	CSVPGETGELFF	TGCAGCGTTCCGGGGGAAACCGGGGAGCTGTTTTTT
NA	TRBV7-2	TRBJ1-5	NA	CASSEGRGYQPQHF	TGTGCCAGCAGCGAGGGCCGCGGGTATCAGCCCCAGCATTTT
NA	TRBV5-1	TRBJ2-1	TRBD1	CASSWRGAGGDEQFF	TGCGCCAGCAGCTGGCGCGGGGCAGGGGGCGATGAGCAGTTCTTC
NA	TRBV30	TRBJ2-1	NA	CALTRGSSYNEQFF	TGTGCCTTGACTAGGGGCAGCTCCTACAATGAGCAGTTCTTC
NA	TRBV7-9	TRBJ1-1	NA	CASSPSVNTEAFF	TGTGCCAGCAGTCCTAGTGTGAACACTGAAGCTTTCTTT
NA	TRBV6-6	TRBJ2-7	NA	CASSYERAYEQYF	TGTGCCAGCAGTTACGAGAGGGCCTACGAGCAGTACTTC
NA	TRBV10-3	TRBJ1-6	NA	CAISEWEDGASPLHF	TGTGCCATCAGTGAATGGGAGGATGGCGCTTCACCCCTCCACTTT
NA	TRBV5-1	TRBJ1-1	TRBD1	CASSYGQGRPEAFF	TGCGCCAGCAGCTATGGACAGGGGAGACCTGAAGCTTTCTTT
few	TRBV28	TRBJ1-4	NA	CASSLLSGSGEKLFF	TGTGCCAGCAGTTTACTCTCAGGGTCCGGCGAAAAACTGTTTTTT
NA	TRBV6-6	TRBJ2-1	NA	CASRDISSYNEQFF	TGTGCCAGCAGAGACATCAGCTCCTACAATGAGCAGTTCTTC
NA	TRBV7-3	TRBJ1-5	NA	CASSCQGMGCNQPQHF	TGTGCCAGCAGCTGTCAGGGCATGGGGTGCAATCAGCCCCAGCATTTT
NA	TRBV30	TRBJ1-2	TRBD1	CAWTLTGGYYGYTF	TGTGCCTGGACCCTGACAGGGGGCTACTATGGCTACACCTTC
NA	TRBV16	TRBJ2-5	NA	CASSQLSGEETQYF	TGTGCCAGCAGCCAGCTCTCAGGGGAAGAGACCCAGTACTTC
NA	TRBV2	TRBJ1-4	NA	CASSESGLGEKLFF	TGTGCCAGCAGTGAAAGTGGCCTAGGCGAAAAACTGTTTTTT